This T cell receptor beta chain was profiled in a study of Ad26.COV2.S vaccination and SARS-CoV-2 variants. In its sample, this clone was seen once. Its specificity is unknown. Overall study results and limits: Vaccinated and placebo-treated recipients had similar non-spike TCR breadth.

Only in-frame clones appear in the TCRdb table, and some are missing; sequencing was by immunoSEQ multiplex PCR. The sample contains fewer than 400,000 clones, about 86% of which appear only once. Stated treatment: around 19 received Ad26.COV2.S at low or high dose, single or two shots; 5 received placebo; per-sample allocation not given. Collection of samples fell on day 63 after the first vaccine or placebo injection. Expression of Wuhan-strain SARS-CoV-2 spike came from the Ad26 vector that formed the vaccine. The sample consisted of peripheral blood, taken in a trial of Ad26.COV2.S vaccine versus placebo. This TCR derives from a person aged 18-60 years who received the Ad26.COV2.S COVID-19 vaccine or a placebo.

The CDR3 DNA is TGTGCCAGCAGCTTAGCAGGGCGAGGAGGCGAGCAGTACTTC. It encodes CASSLAGRGGEQYF. V and J are TRBV7-2 and TRBJ2-7; tentative D call: TRBD2 (5 bases). This CDR3 contains 14 residues. Germline CDR1 is SGHTA and CDR2 is FQGNSA. The V and J ends lost 0 bases and 6 bases respectively, with 12 bases between them.